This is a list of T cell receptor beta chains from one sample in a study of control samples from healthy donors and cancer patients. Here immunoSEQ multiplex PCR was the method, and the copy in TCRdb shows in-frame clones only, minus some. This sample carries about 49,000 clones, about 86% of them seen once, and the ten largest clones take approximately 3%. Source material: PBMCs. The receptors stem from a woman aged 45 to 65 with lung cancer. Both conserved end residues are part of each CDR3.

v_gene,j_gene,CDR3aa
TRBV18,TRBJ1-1,CASSPGGASSEAFF
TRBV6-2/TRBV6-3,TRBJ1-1,CASSPGGQGNAEAFF
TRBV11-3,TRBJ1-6,CASSLSSPNSPLHF
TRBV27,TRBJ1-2,CASSSLQRDPNGYTF
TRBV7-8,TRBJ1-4,CASSLEGQGYGKLFF
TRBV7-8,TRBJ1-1,CASSLGGAGTEAFF
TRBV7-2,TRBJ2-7,CASSLGTSGGYEQYF
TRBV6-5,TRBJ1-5,CASSPYGNQPQHF
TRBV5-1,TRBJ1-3,CASSSTGQMSGNTIYF
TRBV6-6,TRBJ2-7,CASSQAGGVSAQYF
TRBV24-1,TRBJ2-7,CATSEGMEQYF
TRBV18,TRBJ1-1,CASSPGRNTEAFF
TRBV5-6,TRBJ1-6,CASSPWTGRSPLHF
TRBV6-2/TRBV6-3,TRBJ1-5,CASSSSGVWQPQHF
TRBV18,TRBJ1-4,CASSPGQGNNEKLFF
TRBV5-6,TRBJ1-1,CASSSTGTFSFAEAFF
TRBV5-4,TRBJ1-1,CASSSGPQNTEAFF
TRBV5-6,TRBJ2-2,CASTLTSGGNTGELFF
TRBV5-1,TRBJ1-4,CASRLSGDATNEKLFF
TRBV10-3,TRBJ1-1,CAISEGGHASGNTEAFF